These T cell receptor beta chains were read from a single sample in a study of blood T cell repertoires in COVID-19. Sequenced by immunoSEQ multiplex PCR; TCRdb stores in-frame clones only, minus some. The sample includes 70,000 or so clones, around 76% of them seen just once. Sequenced material: peripheral blood. Receptor source: a human donor in a cohort sampled during active COVID-19. CDR3s include the opening cysteine and the closing phenylalanine or tryptophan. The D gene is left open where the match is weak. Part of the rows lack a size; the others show once, few, many or a class for expanded clones.

size	D	V	J	DNA	CDR3
.	TRBD1	TRBV25-1	TRBJ2-7	TGTGCCAGCAGTGGAACAGGGGGGACAGGGAGGTACGAGCAGTACTTC	CASSGTGGTGRYEQYF
.	.	TRBV2	TRBJ1-3	TGTGCCAGCAGTGAGGCCCCCCGCTCTGGAAACACCATATATTTT	CASSEAPRSGNTIYF
.	TRBD2	TRBV6-2/TRBV6-3	TRBJ2-1	TGTGCCAGCAGTTACCCTCAGATACTAGCGGGGGCTAACAATGAGCAGTTCTTC	CASSYPQILAGANNEQFF
.	TRBD1	TRBV30	TRBJ2-3	TGTGCCTGGGGACAGGGGGGAGATACGCAGTATTTT	CAWGQGGDTQYF
.	TRBD2	TRBV7-2	TRBJ2-7	TGTGCCAGCAGCTCCCAGCGGGGGAGCTCCTACGAGCAGTACTTC	CASSSQRGSSYEQYF
.	.	TRBV11-3	TRBJ2-1	TGTGCCAGCAGCTTAGGGCAGGGATCCTACAATGAGCAGTTCTTC	CASSLGQGSYNEQFF
.	TRBD1	TRBV10-3	TRBJ1-4	TGTGCCACCCAAACCTCAGGGACAGGTCTGGATGGACTGTTTTTT	CATQTSGTGLDGLFF
.	.	TRBV4-1	TRBJ2-2	TGCGCCAGCAGCCAAGATCTTTTTAAGGGGCGGACCGGGGAGCTGTTTTTT	CASSQDLFKGRTGELFF
once	TRBD1	TRBV9	TRBJ2-2	TGTGCCACCATCCTATCACAGGGGGATAACACCGGGGAGCTGTTTTTT	CATILSQGDNTGELFF
.	.	TRBV9	TRBJ1-5	TGTGCCAGCAGCGTAGAGGGGGATGAGGATCAGCCCCAGCATTTT	CASSVEGDEDQPQHF
.	.	TRBV3-1/TRBV3-2	TRBJ2-1	TGTGCCAGCAGCCCGGGGGGCCAATACAATGAGCAGTTCTTC	CASSPGGQYNEQFF
.	TRBD2	TRBV12-5	TRBJ2-1	TGTGCTAGTGGTTTAATTTCAGGACTAGCGGGGGCCAGGGCGCCCAATGAGCAGTTCTTC	CASGLISGLAGARAPNEQFF
.	TRBD1	TRBV5-6	TRBJ2-7	TGTGCCAGCAGCTTTATCGGGACAGGGATTTACGAGCAGTACTTC	CASSFIGTGIYEQYF
.	.	TRBV25-1	TRBJ2-3	TGTGCCAGCAGTGAATACCTCGGGGGTCGCACAGATACGCAGTATTTT	CASSEYLGGRTDTQYF
few	TRBD1	TRBV18	TRBJ2-7	TGTGCCAGCTCACCTTCCCGGGACAGGGGGAACGAGCAGTACTTC	CASSPSRDRGNEQYF
.	TRBD1	TRBV12-3/TRBV12-4	TRBJ2-7	TGTGCCAGTCGACAGGGCTCAATATACGAGCAGTACTTC	CASRQGSIYEQYF
.	.	TRBV7-9	TRBJ1-5	TGTGCCGGTCAAAAGGTGGGGGGGCCAAATAGCAATCAGCCCCAGCATTTT	CAGQKVGGPNSNQPQHF
.	TRBD1	TRBV19	TRBJ2-3	TGTGCCAGTAGGCTGACAGGGGACCGAGTTAGCACAGATACGCAGTATTTT	CASRLTGDRVSTDTQYF
.	.	TRBV5-1	TRBJ1-5	TGCGCCAGCAGCTTGGGAGCAGGGGCGAGCAATCAGCCCCAGCATTTT	CASSLGAGASNQPQHF
.	TRBD1	TRBV12-3/TRBV12-4	TRBJ2-7	TGTGCCAGCACCTGGGACAGAGCCTACGAGCAGTACTTC	CASTWDRAYEQYF
.	.	TRBV5-6	TRBJ1-4	TGTGCCAGCAGCTTGGTGAATCACGGGGCTAATGAAAAACTGTTTTTT	CASSLVNHGANEKLFF
.	.	TRBV9	TRBJ2-7	TGTGCCAGCAGCGTAAGCGAGAGCTCCTACGAGCAGTACTTC	CASSVSESSYEQYF
.	.	TRBV28	TRBJ1-6	TGTGCCAGCAGTACGATGGGCGGGAGTAATTCACCCCTCCACTTT	CASSTMGGSNSPLHF
.	.	TRBV6-1	TRBJ1-2	TGTGCCAGCAGTGAATCGGGGATAGGGGGCTACACCTTC	CASSESGIGGYTF
.	.	TRBV29-1	TRBJ1-2	TGCAGCGTCGCCGGCGAGGCTAACTATGGCTACACCTTC	CSVAGEANYGYTF
.	TRBD2	TRBV6-9	TRBJ2-3	TGTGCCAGCAGGGGGACTAGCGGGGCCACAGATACGCAGTATTTT	CASRGTSGATDTQYF
.	.	TRBV4-2	TRBJ2-7	TGTGCCAGCAGCCAAGATCAGACGGGCAGGGGCGATCAGTACTTC	CASSQDQTGRGDQYF
.	.	TRBV6-1	TRBJ2-7	TGTGCCAGCAGTGAAGTATTCTACGAGCAGTACTTC	CASSEVFYEQYF
.	TRBD1	TRBV30	TRBJ2-3	TGTGCCTCTCAGGGGGCTCGAGGGAATACGCAGTATTTT	CASQGARGNTQYF
.	TRBD1	TRBV5-1	TRBJ2-7	TGCGCCAGCAGCTTGGAGACAGGGTTCTACGAGCAGTACTTC	CASSLETGFYEQYF
.	.	TRBV12-3/TRBV12-4	TRBJ1-1	TGTGCCAGTCAGGTTGGGTCGATGGCTTTCTTT	CASQVGSMAFF
many	TRBD1	TRBV6-5	TRBJ1-1	TGTGCCAGCAGGCAATACAGGGGCGGGACTGAAGCTTTCTTT	CASRQYRGGTEAFF
.	TRBD2	TRBV7-2	TRBJ2-7	TGTGCCAGCAGCTTAGAGGGGACTAGCTACATCTACGAGCAGTACTTC	CASSLEGTSYIYEQYF
.	TRBD2	TRBV4-2	TRBJ2-7	TGTGCCAGCAGCCCAGGACTAGCGGGGGCCATATACGAGCAGTACTTC	CASSPGLAGAIYEQYF
.	TRBD1	TRBV10-2	TRBJ2-1	TGCGCCAGCAGGAAACAGGGGGCCCAGGGGAATGAGCAGTTCTTC	CASRKQGAQGNEQFF
.	.	TRBV9	TRBJ1-1	TGTGCCAGCAGCGCGAACAGGGAAACAACTGAAGCTTTCTTT	CASSANRETTEAFF
.	.	TRBV7-8	TRBJ1-1	TGTGCCAGCAGCTTAGGCAGTGAGGGTGAAGCTTTCTTT	CASSLGSEGEAFF
once	.	TRBV5-4	TRBJ2-2	TGTGCCAGCAGCTTGAACAGGGATTTTGGTACCGCCGGGGAGCTGTTTTTT	CASSLNRDFGTAGELFF
.	.	TRBV9	TRBJ1-2	TGTGCCAGCAGCGCGACACCAGCTAACTATGGCTACACCTTC	CASSATPANYGYTF
.	TRBD2	TRBV3-1/TRBV3-2	TRBJ2-2	TGTGCCAGCAAAAGTAGCGGGGGGGCCGGCACCGGGGAGCTGTTTTTT	CASKSSGGAGTGELFF
few	TRBD1	TRBV7-9	TRBJ1-5	TGTGCCAGCAGCGGACAGGGGGCGGGTCAGCCCCAGCATTTT	CASSGQGAGQPQHF
.	TRBD2	TRBV6-2/TRBV6-3	TRBJ2-5	TGTGCCAGCAGTTACGGGACTAAAGAGACCCAGTACTTC	CASSYGTKETQYF
.	TRBD2	TRBV5-1	TRBJ2-5	TGCGCCAGCAGCCGCACTAGCGGGGGTTGGGAGACCCAGTACTTC	CASSRTSGGWETQYF
.	.	TRBV11-3	TRBJ2-1	TGTGCCAGCAGCCTAGATCAAAGGGGCACTGAGCAGTTCTTC	CASSLDQRGTEQFF
.	TRBD1	TRBV5-1	TRBJ1-2	TGCGCCAGCAGCACCGGGACAGACCTCTATGGCTACACCTTC	CASSTGTDLYGYTF
.	TRBD1	TRBV19	TRBJ2-7	TGTGCCAGTAGTCCGATGGACAGGGGCTACGAGCAGTACTTC	CASSPMDRGYEQYF
.	TRBD1	TRBV5-6	TRBJ2-6	TGTGCCAGCAGTCCAACCATCCGACAGGGGGCGGCTGGGGCCAACGTCCTGACTTTC	CASSPTIRQGAAGANVLTF
.	.	TRBV2	TRBJ2-1	TGTGCCAGCACGGGGAGTAGATACAATGAGCAGTTCTTC	CASTGSRYNEQFF